Following are 21 T cell receptor beta chains from one sample sequenced in a study of beta chain features in type 1 diabetes. No antigen has been identified for these receptors. The entirety of the isolated RNA underwent reverse transcription, so expressed TCRB transcripts were sequenced. Sequencing was performed with immunoSEQ multiplex PCR; in TCRdb, only in-frame clones are kept and a portion is missing. The table records a few hundred thousand clones, over 8.5% of them present only once. Overall study results and limits: When Type 1 diabetes patients were examined, their TCRB CDR3s proved moderately but significantly shorter in all four CD4+ subsets.

Sequences were obtained from central memory CD4+ T cells from blood. These receptors all come from a man aged 25 to 40 with type 1 diabetes.

V is TRBV7-9 and J is TRBJ2-5; D is possibly TRBD2 (6 bases). V was clipped by 7 bases and J by 5 bases, with 17 bases between them. CDR1 is SEHNR and CDR2 is FQNEAQ in the germline V gene (reference sequence). The CDR3 is 14 residues long. The CDR3 nucleotides read TGTGCCAGCACCCCCGGGAGAGTCAGTGAGACCCAGTACTTC. Protein sequence: CASTPGRVSETQYF. The full variable domain, in which reference TRBV7-9 and TRBJ2-5 provide the parts outside the CDR3, is DTGVSQNPRHKITKRGQNVTFRCDPISEHNRLYWYRQTLGQGPEFLTYFQNEAQLEKSRLLSDRFSAERPKGSFSTLEIQRTEQGDSAMYLCASTPGRVSETQYFGPGTRLLVL.

J is TRBJ2-5 and V is TRBV6-5; D possibly uses TRBD1 or TRBD2 (6 bases each). CDR3 size: 14 residues. Germline CDR1 MNHEY, CDR2 SVGAGI. V gave up 0 bases and J gave up 5 bases, with 10 bases separating them. CDR3 DNA: TGTGCCAGCAGTTACTCAGGGGGGCGGGAGACCCAGTACTTC. This codes for CASSYSGGRETQYF.

The genes are TRBV11-2 and TRBJ1-1; D unresolved. Germline CDR1 and CDR2: SGHAT and FQNNGV. The V gene lost 3 bases and the J gene lost 5 bases, with 10 bases spanning the gap. The CDR3 loop spans 13 amino acids. The CDR3 sequence is CASSFVARTEAFF. The CDR3, as DNA: TGTGCCAGCAGCTTTGTGGCAAGAACTGAAGCTTTCTTT. The full variable domain, with the rest looked up from reference TRBV11-2 and TRBJ1-1, is EAGVAQSPRYKIIEKRQSVAFWCNPISGHATLYWYQQILGQGPKLLIQFQNNGVVDDSQLPKDRFSAERLKGVDSTLKIQPAKLEDSAVYLCASSFVARTEAFFGQGTRLTVV.

There are a few counts of this clone. The V and J genes are TRBV11-2 and TRBJ2-5, with D unclear. Germline assignment: CDR1 SGHAT and CDR2 FQNNGV. Trimming shortened V by 4 bases and J by 2 bases, and 14 bases separated the two germline ends. This CDR3 is built from 15 residues. Written as DNA, the CDR3 is TGTGCCAGCAGCTCCCCAGGTTTGGGACAAGAGACCCAGTACTTC. Residues: CASSSPGLGQETQYF.

This clone was picked up many times. This chain joins TRBV29-1 and TRBJ2-1; D is undetermined. The CDR3 loop spans 12 amino acids. The germline V gene encodes CDR1 SQVTM and CDR2 ANQGSEA. The ends were cut back, 7 bases at V and 6 bases at J, with 13 bases in the middle. The CDR3 DNA reads TGCAGCGCACTGGGGATGATCAATGAGCAGTTCTTC. The encoded protein is CSALGMINEQFF.

This clone was counted a few times. CDR3 bases: TGTGCCAGCAGTCGTTCTTCCATATCCACCGGGGAGCTGTTTTTT. Protein product: CASSRSSISTGELFF. This chain connects TRBV6-1 to TRBJ2-2; no clear D gene. This CDR3 is 15 amino acids long. The germline CDR1 and CDR2 sequences are MNHNS and SASEGT. V gave up 5 bases and J gave up 4 bases, with 14 bases separating them.

This rearrangement joins TRBV2 to TRBJ1-1, with 9 bases identical to TRBD1. V lost 7 bases, J lost 6 bases, and 12 bases stayed unmatched. The germline gives CDR1 SNHLY, CDR2 FYNNEI. The CDR3 is made up of 15 amino acids. The CDR3 DNA reads as TGTGCCAGCAATAGGGACAGGGTGGCCCATCCTGAAGCTTTCTTT. Protein sequence: CASNRDRVAHPEAFF.

The rearrangement uses TRBV5-1 and TRBJ2-5, with 7 bases identical to TRBD1. Per the germline V gene, CDR1 is SGHRS and CDR2 is YFSETQ. CDR3 length: 14 residues. Trimming at V came to 4 bases and at J to 3 bases, leaving 6 bases not matched to a gene. The CDR3 coding sequence is TGCGCCAGCAGCCCGGGACAGTTTGAAGAGACCCAGTACTTC. Residues: CASSPGQFEETQYF.

The genes are TRBV7-2 and TRBJ2-1, with 8 bases identical to TRBD2. The V gene end was trimmed by 1 base and the J gene end by 3 bases; junction bases not matched to a gene: 5. Germline V gives CDR1 SGHTA, CDR2 FQGNSA. CDR3 length equals 16 residues. As DNA, the CDR3 is TGTGCCAGCAGCTTAGATTCTAGCGGGTACTACAATGAGCAGTTCTTC. It specifies CASSLDSSGYYNEQFF.

This chain links TRBV28 with TRBJ2-1; 11 positions agree with TRBD1. The CDR3 runs 14 residues. V lost 6 bases to trimming and J lost 10 bases; unmatched junction nucleotides: 8. CDR1 is MDHEN, CDR2 SYDVKM, per germline. The CDR3 DNA sequence: TGTGCCAGCAGATATCGGACAGGGGGCAACGAGCAGTTCTTC. This codes for CASRYRTGGNEQFF. Complete variable domain (other parts from reference TRBV28 and TRBJ2-1): DVKVTQSSRYLVKRTGEKVFLECVQDMDHENMFWYRQDPGLGLRLIYFSYDVKMKEKGDIPEGYSVSREKKERFSLILESASTNQTSMYLCASRYRTGGNEQFFGPGTRLTVL.

This clone was seen many times. The chain employs TRBV5-6 and TRBJ2-1; 11 positions match TRBD2. The length of the CDR3 is 15 residues. The V gene end was trimmed by 4 bases and the J gene end by 9 bases; junction bases not matched to a gene: 9. CDR1 SGHDT and CDR2 YYEEEE come from the germline V gene. CDR3 nucleotides: TGTGCCAGCAGCGAAACTAGCGGGAGCATGGTTGAGCAGTTCTTC. It encodes CASSETSGSMVEQFF.

The chain combines TRBV4-1 with TRBJ2-1; D possibly uses TRBD1 or TRBD2 (5 bases each). The length of the CDR3 is 18 residues. The germline V gene has CDR1 MGHRA and CDR2 YSYEKL. The V end lost 1 base, the J end lost 5 bases, and 21 bases lay between the germline ends. The DNA of the CDR3 is TGCGCCAGCAGCCAAGTGGGGTCGGGGCGTACCCCACACAATGAGCAGTTCTTC. Its protein is CASSQVGSGRTPHNEQFF.

This clone was recorded a few times. This chain joins TRBV9 and TRBJ1-6, with D possibly matching TRBD1 (5 bases). Germline V gives CDR1 SGDLS, CDR2 YYNGEE. V lost 0 bases and J lost 11, with 15 bases in between. The CDR3 length is 15 residues. The chain's CDR3 is CASSVAFQGGAPLHF. DNA of the CDR3: TGTGCCAGCAGCGTAGCTTTTCAGGGAGGAGCACCCCTCCACTTT.

Note on this clone: At one boundary the junction diverges from the germline segment, which might be a read error. V usage is TRBV4-1 and J usage is TRBJ2-5; D not resolved. CDR1 is MGHRA and CDR2 is YSYEKL in the germline V gene. CDR3 size: 13 residues. This CDR3 is CASSQDNPPTQYF. The CDR3 DNA reads TGTGCCAGCAGCCAAGATAACCCCCCGACCCAGTACTTC.

This clone appeared a few times. The J gene is TRBJ2-5, the V gene TRBV5-6; D is uncertain. The DNA end is more similar to TRBJ2-7, so the J call may be wrong. In germline, CDR1 is SGHDT, CDR2 YYEEEE. This CDR3 is built from 11 residues. The chain's CDR3 is CASSAYYEQYF. As DNA, the CDR3 is TGTGCCAGCAGCGCTTATTACGAGCAGTACTTC.

The chain recombines TRBV11-2 with TRBJ1-5; D is unclear. The CDR3 length is 12 residues. The V end was cut by 2 bases, the J end by 7 bases, with 6 bases between. CDR1 and CDR2 (germline): SGHAT, FQNNGV. CDR3: CASSLMRQPQHF. The CDR3 bases are TGTGCCAGCAGCTTAATGCGGCAGCCCCAGCATTTT. Complete variable domain (other parts from reference TRBV11-2 and TRBJ1-5): EAGVAQSPRYKIIEKRQSVAFWCNPISGHATLYWYQQILGQGPKLLIQFQNNGVVDDSQLPKDRFSAERLKGVDSTLKIQPAKLEDSAVYLCASSLMRQPQHFGDGTRLSIL.

The V gene is TRBV18, the J gene TRBJ2-1; 7 bases agree with TRBD1. V shed 5 bases, J shed 0 bases, and the junction held 1 base outside the gene matches. In germline, CDR1 is KGHSH, CDR2 LQKENI. The CDR3 runs to 14 residues. The DNA for the CDR3 is TGTGCCAGCTCAGGGACAGACTCCTACAATGAGCAGTTCTTC. Translated: CASSGTDSYNEQFF.

This chain joins TRBV28 and TRBJ2-2; D gene ambiguous. V was trimmed by 1 base and J by 5 bases, leaving 5 bases between them. CDR1 and CDR2 from the germline V gene are MDHEN and SYDVKM. The CDR3 contains 13 residues. The CDR3 DNA is TGTGCCAGCAGTTTATTCTCGACCGGGGAGCTGTTTTTT. Translation gives CASSLFSTGELFF.

This clone turned up a few times. The chain has TRBV2 and TRBJ1-1; 8 nucleotides line up with TRBD1. After removal of 6 bases from V and 6 bases from J, the junction contained 6 bases not matched to a gene. This CDR3 is 13 amino acids long. Germline V gene data show CDR1 as SNHLY and CDR2 as FYNNEI. This chain's CDR3 is CASSSGQASEAFF. The CDR3 DNA sequence: TGTGCCAGCAGCTCGGGACAGGCCTCTGAAGCTTTCTTT.

The sample holds a few counts of this clone. V and J are TRBV19 and TRBJ1-2; no definite D call. This CDR3 region has 11 residues. Germline CDR1 LNHDA, CDR2 SQIVND (reference sequence). The ends were cut back, 3 bases at V and 7 bases at J, with 6 bases in the middle. The CDR3 DNA reads as TGTGCCAGTAGTATTAGGTCTGGCTACACCTTC. Protein product: CASSIRSGYTF.

V usage is TRBV7-3 and J usage is TRBJ2-7, with 9 bases that match TRBD2. J lost 2 bases, V lost 3 bases, and 5 bases had no gene match. The CDR3 totals 15 residues. The germline gives CDR1 SGHTA, CDR2 FQGTGA. CDR3 amino acids: CASSFDASGAYEQYF. In DNA form, the CDR3 reads TGTGCCAGCAGCTTTGATGCTAGCGGGGCCTACGAGCAGTACTTC. Filled out from reference TRBV7-3 and TRBJ2-7, the complete variable domain reads GAGVSQTPSNKVTEKGKYVELRCDPISGHTALYWYRQSLGQGPEFLIYFQGTGAADDSGLPNDRFFAVRPEGSVSTLKIQRTERGDSAVYLCASSFDASGAYEQYFGPGTRLTVT.